This is a list of T cell receptor beta chains from one sample in a study of CD8+ T cells in alopecia areata. Profiling relied on immunoSEQ multiplex PCR, and the TCRdb table lists in-frame clones only, not all of them. The repertoire holds under 300,000 clones, with roughly 69% as singletons. Sequencing used CD4+ T cells sorted from blood, obtained at week 0. These TCRs come from a human donor with alopecia areata. CDR3s include the opening cysteine and the closing phenylalanine or tryptophan. The D gene is left open where the match is weak. Rows may omit the clone size; those that give it use once, few, many or a size class.

v_call	d_call	clone_size	j_call	cdr3_nt	cdr3_aa
TRBV19	NA	NA	TRBJ2-1	TGTGCCAGTAGTAGTTCACAGGCCCTTGACCCTTTATACAATGAGCAGTTCTTC	CASSSSQALDPLYNEQFF
TRBV29-1	NA	NA	TRBJ2-1	TGCAGCCAAGGGGCCCCCGGCTCCTACAATGAGCAGTTCTTC	CSQGAPGSYNEQFF
TRBV4-2	NA	few	TRBJ2-5	TGTGCCAGCAGAGGAGAAGAGACCCAGTACTTC	CASRGEETQYF
TRBV7-2	NA	NA	TRBJ2-7	TGTGCCAGCAGCTTAGTGGGCGGGGGCCCGCTCGGCGAGCAGTACTTC	CASSLVGGGPLGEQYF
TRBV4-2	TRBD2	NA	TRBJ2-5	TGTGCCAGCAGCCAAGGAAGTAGCGGGGGAGGACAAGAGACCCAGTACTTC	CASSQGSSGGGQETQYF
TRBV5-6	NA	NA	TRBJ2-7	TGTGCCAGCACCCTCGAGGGGGGTTTTTACGAGCAGTACTTC	CASTLEGGFYEQYF
TRBV29-1	TRBD2	NA	TRBJ2-7	TGCAGCGTTGAGCGGCGGGGGGTCGTCAACGAGCAGTACTTC	CSVERRGVVNEQYF
TRBV12-5	NA	NA	TRBJ2-5	TGTGCTAGTGGTTTGGGGCAGGGGGAGACCCAGTACTTC	CASGLGQGETQYF
TRBV5-1	NA	few	TRBJ2-4	TGCGCCAGCAGTCCGGAACTAGAAAAAACCATTCAGTACTTC	CASSPELEKTIQYF
TRBV5-6	NA	NA	TRBJ2-4	TGTGCCAGCAGCTTAACGTGGAATAGCGACGTTCCCAAAAACATTCAGTACTTC	CASSLTWNSDVPKNIQYF
TRBV9	TRBD1	NA	TRBJ1-4	TGTGCCAGCAGCGTAGACCCGGGGAGGGGGCGAAAACTGTTTTTT	CASSVDPGRGRKLFF
TRBV7-7	NA	NA	TRBJ1-5	TGTGCTAGCAGCTTAAGGTTTTATAGCAATCAGCCCCAGCATTTT	CASSLRFYSNQPQHF
TRBV25-1	NA	NA	TRBJ2-7	TGTGCCAGCAGTGAATTAGGGGCAACCTACGAGCAGTACTTC	CASSELGATYEQYF
TRBV30	NA	NA	TRBJ1-1	TGTGCCTGGAGTCGTCAGAGGAGGATGAACACTGAAGCTTTCTTT	CAWSRQRRMNTEAFF
TRBV18	NA	NA	TRBJ2-5	TGTGCCAGCTCACCAGTGAGGGGCCCTCAAGAGACCCAGTACTTC	CASSPVRGPQETQYF
TRBV4-1	NA	few	TRBJ1-6	TGCGCCAGCAGCCAAGATCAAATGGGGGTGAATTCACCCCTCCACTTT	CASSQDQMGVNSPLHF
TRBV30	TRBD1	NA	TRBJ1-1	TGTGCCTGGAGAGGGGGCGCGGGGACTGAAGCTTTCTTT	CAWRGGAGTEAFF
TRBV30	TRBD2	NA	TRBJ2-2	TGTGCCTGGAGTGTACGGGGGGACCCATGGCCCGACGGGGAGCTGTTTTTT	CAWSVRGDPWPDGELFF
TRBV25-1	NA	NA	TRBJ1-2	TGTGCCAGCAGTGGGAGCCTCACCGGGACAACTGGCTACACCTTC	CASSGSLTGTTGYTF
TRBV10-3	NA	NA	TRBJ1-6	TGTGCCATCACATCGGAATATAATTCACCCCTCCACTTT	CAITSEYNSPLHF
TRBV30	TRBD1	NA	TRBJ1-2	TGTGCCTGGAGTGTACCTGGACAGGGATATAATGGCTACACCTTC	CAWSVPGQGYNGYTF
TRBV4-1	NA	NA	TRBJ1-6	TGCGCCAGCAGCCAAGACAGGGGCGCGGGGAATTCACCCCTCCACTTT	CASSQDRGAGNSPLHF
TRBV2	NA	NA	TRBJ1-3	TGTGCCAGCAGTGAATCAGGGGCGAATGGAAACACCATATATTTT	CASSESGANGNTIYF
TRBV30	NA	NA	TRBJ2-5	TGTGCCTGGAGTCAAGAGACCCAGTACTTC	CAWSQETQYF
TRBV18	NA	few	TRBJ1-3	TGTGCCAGCTCACCACCTTCAGGGAGCTCTGGAAACACCATATATTTT	CASSPPSGSSGNTIYF
TRBV30	TRBD1	NA	TRBJ1-1	TGTGCCTGGAGTGGGACAGGGGGCCGGGGCACTGAAGCTTTCTTT	CAWSGTGGRGTEAFF
TRBV30	NA	NA	TRBJ2-1	TGTGCCTGGAGTGGAAAAGGTTGGGATGAGCAGTTCTTC	CAWSGKGWDEQFF
TRBV7-9	TRBD2	NA	TRBJ2-1	TGTGCCAGCAGCCCCCCTGGACTAGCCCCGTACAATGAGCAGTTCTTC	CASSPPGLAPYNEQFF
TRBV23-1	TRBD1	NA	TRBJ2-5	TGCGCCAGCAGTCCAATAGAGGGCGGACAGGAGGAGACCCAGTACTTC	CASSPIEGGQEETQYF
TRBV2	NA	few	TRBJ2-5	TGTGCCAGCAAGTTCCAAGAGACCCAGTACTTC	CASKFQETQYF
TRBV29-1	NA	NA	TRBJ2-4	TGCAGCGCCCTGACGGGAAACATTCAGTACTTC	CSALTGNIQYF
TRBV29-1	NA	NA	TRBJ1-1	TGCAGCGTGGCATTCCCGGGATCTGAAGCTTTCTTT	CSVAFPGSEAFF
TRBV30	NA	NA	TRBJ2-7	TGTGCCTGGACCACCCGAGGGGTGGACGAGCAGTACTTC	CAWTTRGVDEQYF
TRBV11-1	NA	NA	TRBJ2-7	TGTGCCAGCAGCCGGGGCCTAGGTGGCGAGCAGTACTTC	CASSRGLGGEQYF
TRBV6-6	NA	once	TRBJ2-7	TGTGCCAGCAGTATCCTCCCACAGTACGAGCAGTACTTC	CASSILPQYEQYF
TRBV4-3	NA	NA	TRBJ1-2	TGCGCCAGCAGTCGACAGGCCTACAACTATGGCTACACCTTC	CASSRQAYNYGYTF
TRBV30	TRBD2	NA	TRBJ2-1	TGTGCCTGGAGTCTCCCCCGACTAGCGGTAATACCTGAGCAGTTCTTC	CAWSLPRLAVIPEQFF
TRBV2	TRBD1	NA	TRBJ2-7	TGTGCCACCAAAAGACAGGGGGCCTACGAGCAGTACTTC	CATKRQGAYEQYF
TRBV29-1	NA	once	TRBJ1-2	TGCAGCGTTGAGTATCGAGATGGCTATGGCTACACCTTC	CSVEYRDGYGYTF
TRBV29-1	NA	NA	TRBJ2-3	TGCAGCGTTGTGGAGGGTACAGATACGCAGTATTTT	CSVVEGTDTQYF
TRBV29-1	NA	NA	TRBJ1-1	TGCAGCGTTCAACGGGGGGCGCTTCCGGGGACCAACACTGAAGCTTTCTTT	CSVQRGALPGTNTEAFF
TRBV7-2	NA	NA	TRBJ1-5	TGTGCCAGCAGCGCCCAGACAGGATCGCCCCAGCATTTT	CASSAQTGSPQHF
TRBV4-3	NA	NA	TRBJ1-1	TGCGCCAGCAGCCTGGGCGGGGGATTCATGAACACTGAAGCTTTCTTT	CASSLGGGFMNTEAFF